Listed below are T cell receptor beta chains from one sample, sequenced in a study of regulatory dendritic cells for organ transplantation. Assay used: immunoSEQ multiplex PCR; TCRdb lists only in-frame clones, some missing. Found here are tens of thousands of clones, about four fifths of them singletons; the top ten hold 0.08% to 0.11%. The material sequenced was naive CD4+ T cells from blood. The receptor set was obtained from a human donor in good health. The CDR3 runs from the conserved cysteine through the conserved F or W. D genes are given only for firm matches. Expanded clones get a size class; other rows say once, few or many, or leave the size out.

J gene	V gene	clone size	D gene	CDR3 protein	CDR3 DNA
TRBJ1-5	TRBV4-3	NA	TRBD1	CASSQDPPGTGNEEPAQHF	TGCGCCAGCAGCCAAGATCCACCCGGGACAGGGAATGAAGAGCCAGCCCAGCATTTT
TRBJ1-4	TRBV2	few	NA	CASRDHVGANEKLFF	TGTGCCAGCAGAGACCACGTGGGGGCGAATGAAAAACTGTTTTTT
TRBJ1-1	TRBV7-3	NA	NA	CASSSSGTLNTEAFF	TGTGCCAGCAGCTCCTCCGGGACATTGAACACTGAAGCTTTCTTT
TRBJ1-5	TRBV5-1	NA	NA	CASSSSQPQHF	TGCGCCAGCAGCTCATCTCAGCCCCAGCATTTT
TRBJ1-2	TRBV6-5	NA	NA	CASSYLGANYGYTF	TGTGCCAGCAGTTACTTGGGGGCGAACTATGGCTACACCTTC
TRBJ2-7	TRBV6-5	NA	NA	CASAGTNYEQYF	TGTGCCAGTGCCGGGACAAACTACGAGCAGTACTTC
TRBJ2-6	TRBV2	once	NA	CASRGIGQSGANVLTF	TGTGCCAGCAGGGGTATAGGACAATCTGGGGCCAACGTCCTGACTTTC
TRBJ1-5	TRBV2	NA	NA	CASSPGRENQPQHF	TGTGCCAGCAGCCCGGGGCGGGAGAATCAGCCCCAGCATTTT
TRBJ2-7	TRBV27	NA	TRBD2	CASSSETSGSYEQYF	TGTGCCAGCAGTTCAGAGACTAGCGGCTCCTACGAGCAGTACTTC
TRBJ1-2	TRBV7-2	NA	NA	CASSFTGYSNGYTF	TGTGCCAGCAGCTTCACAGGGTACTCTAATGGCTACACCTTC
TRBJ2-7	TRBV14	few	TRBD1	CASSLHPIDRGGQYF	TGTGCCAGCAGCCTCCACCCGATTGACAGGGGGGGGCAGTACTTC
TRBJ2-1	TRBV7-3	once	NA	CASSLGRMDEQFF	TGTGCCAGCAGCTTAGGCAGGATGGATGAGCAGTTCTTC
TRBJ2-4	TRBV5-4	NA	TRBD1	CASSHRGAENIQYF	TGTGCCAGCAGCCACAGGGGCGCGGAAAACATTCAGTACTTC
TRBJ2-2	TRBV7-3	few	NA	CASSSTAGELFF	TGTGCCAGCAGCTCTACAGCCGGGGAGCTGTTTTTT
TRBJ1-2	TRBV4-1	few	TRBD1	CASSQASDRALYGYTF	TGCGCCAGCAGCCAAGCCTCCGACAGGGCTCTCTATGGCTACACCTTC
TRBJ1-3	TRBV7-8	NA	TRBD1	CASSLGRGPGNTIYF	TGTGCCAGCAGCTTAGGCAGGGGGCCTGGAAACACCATATATTTT
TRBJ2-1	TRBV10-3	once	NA	CAISGGVSYNEQFF	TGTGCCATCAGTGGGGGGGTCAGCTACAATGAGCAGTTCTTC
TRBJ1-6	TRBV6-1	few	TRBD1	CASSVETGTGNSPLHF	TGTGCCAGCAGTGTCGAAACCGGGACAGGGAATTCACCCCTCCACTTT
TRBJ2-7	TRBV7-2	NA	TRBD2	CASSPRLAGSYEQYF	TGTGCCAGCAGCCCGAGACTAGCGGGGAGTTACGAGCAGTACTTC
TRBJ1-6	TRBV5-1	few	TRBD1	CASSPPGQANSPLHF	TGCGCCAGCAGCCCGCCGGGACAGGCAAATTCACCCCTCCACTTT
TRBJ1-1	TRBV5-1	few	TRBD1	CASSLDRGGEAFF	TGCGCCAGCAGCTTGGACAGGGGCGGTGAAGCTTTCTTT
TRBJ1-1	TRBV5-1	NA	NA	CASSLERGNEAFF	TGCGCCAGCAGCTTGGAGCGGGGGAATGAAGCTTTCTTT
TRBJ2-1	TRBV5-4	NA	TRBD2	CASSLTSGEWNEQFF	TGTGCCAGCAGCCTTACTAGCGGGGAGTGGAATGAGCAGTTCTTC
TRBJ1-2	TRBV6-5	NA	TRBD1	CASSSTGGTNYGYTF	TGTGCCAGCAGCTCGACAGGGGGCACAAACTATGGCTACACCTTC
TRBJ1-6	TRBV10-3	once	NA	CAIRGDWNSPLHF	TGTGCCATCAGGGGGGACTGGAATTCACCCCTCCACTTT
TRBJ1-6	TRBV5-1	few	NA	CASSPGGNSPLHF	TGCGCCAGCAGCCCCGGGGGTAATTCACCCCTCCACTTT
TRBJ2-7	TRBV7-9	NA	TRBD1	CASSLAGQYEQYF	TGTGCCAGCAGCTTAGCGGGACAGTACGAGCAGTACTTC
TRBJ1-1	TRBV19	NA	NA	CATKTGPNTEAFF	TGTGCCACAAAAACAGGTCCGAACACTGAAGCTTTCTTT
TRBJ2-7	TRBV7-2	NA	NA	CASRRADSYEQYF	TGTGCCAGCCGGAGGGCGGACTCCTACGAGCAGTACTTC
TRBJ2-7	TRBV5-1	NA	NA	CASSLGAGISYEQYF	TGCGCCAGCAGCTTAGGAGCAGGGATTTCCTACGAGCAGTACTTC
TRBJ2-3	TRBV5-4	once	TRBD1	CASSPPGQGTDTQYF	TGTGCCAGCAGCCCTCCGGGACAGGGCACAGATACGCAGTATTTT
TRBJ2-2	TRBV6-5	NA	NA	CASSYARTVGELFF	TGTGCCAGCAGTTACGCAAGGACTGTCGGGGAGCTGTTTTTT
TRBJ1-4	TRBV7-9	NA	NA	CASSLGQGGEKLFF	TGTGCCAGCAGCTTAGGTCAGGGAGGAGAAAAACTGTTTTTT
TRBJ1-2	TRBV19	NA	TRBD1	CASSTTGQGNYGYTF	TGTGCCAGTAGTACGACGGGACAGGGGAACTATGGCTACACCTTC
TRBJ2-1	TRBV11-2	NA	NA	CASSLRDNEQFF	TGTGCCAGCAGCTTAAGAGACAATGAGCAGTTCTTC
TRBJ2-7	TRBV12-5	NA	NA	CASGLDRASYEQYF	TGTGCTAGTGGTTTGGACAGGGCCTCCTACGAGCAGTACTTC
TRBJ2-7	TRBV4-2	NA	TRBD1	CASSQEGDRSHEQYF	TGTGCCAGCAGCCAAGAAGGGGACAGGTCCCACGAGCAGTACTTC
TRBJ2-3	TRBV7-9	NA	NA	CASSLAYEASTDTQYF	TGTGCCAGCAGCTTAGCTTACGAAGCGAGCACAGATACGCAGTATTTT
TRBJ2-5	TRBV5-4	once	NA	CASSSSLKTQYF	TGTGCCAGCAGCTCCTCTTTAAAGACCCAGTACTTC
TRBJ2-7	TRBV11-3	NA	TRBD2	CASRRTSAYYEQYF	TGTGCCAGCAGAAGGACTAGCGCTTACTACGAGCAGTACTTC
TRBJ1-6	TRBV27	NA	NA	CASSTIVPLHF	TGTGCCAGCAGTACTATAGTACCACTCCACTTT
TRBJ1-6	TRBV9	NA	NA	CASSVATSGFNSPLHF	TGTGCCAGCAGCGTAGCTACGTCAGGATTCAATTCACCCCTCCACTTT
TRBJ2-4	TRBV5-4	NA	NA	CASSASSRSAKNIQYF	TGTGCCAGCAGCGCGTCTAGTCGCTCTGCCAAAAACATTCAGTACTTC
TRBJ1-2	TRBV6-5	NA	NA	CASTASGFNYGYTF	TGTGCCAGCACGGCCTCAGGGTTTAACTATGGCTACACCTTC
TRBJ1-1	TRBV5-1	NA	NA	CASSGEGNTEAFF	TGCGCCAGCTCCGGAGAGGGGAACACTGAAGCTTTCTTT
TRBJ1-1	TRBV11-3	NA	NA	CASSLSGNTEAFF	TGTGCCAGCAGCCTTTCAGGGAACACTGAAGCTTTCTTT
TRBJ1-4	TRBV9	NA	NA	CASSPGTNEKLFF	TGTGCCAGCAGCCCGGGGACTAATGAAAAACTGTTTTTT
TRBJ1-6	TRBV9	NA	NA	CASSVGQRNSPLHF	TGTGCCAGCAGCGTCGGACAGCGGAATTCACCCCTCCACTTT
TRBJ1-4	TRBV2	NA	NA	CASSERQTATNEKLFF	TGTGCCAGCAGTGAAAGACAGACCGCAACTAATGAAAAACTGTTTTTT
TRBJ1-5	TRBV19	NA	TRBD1	CASSTTGTGGFNQPQHF	TGTGCCAGTAGTACGACTGGGACAGGGGGATTCAATCAGCCCCAGCATTTT
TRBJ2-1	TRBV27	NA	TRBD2	CASSHGGAVQNEQFF	TGTGCCAGCAGTCACGGGGGGGCAGTTCAAAATGAGCAGTTCTTC
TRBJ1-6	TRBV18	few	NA	CASSLTESSYNSPLHF	TGTGCCAGCTCGCTCACAGAGAGCTCCTATAATTCACCCCTCCACTTT
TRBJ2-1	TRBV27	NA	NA	CASSLSRGFYEQFF	TGTGCCAGCAGTTTATCGCGAGGGTTCTATGAGCAGTTCTTC
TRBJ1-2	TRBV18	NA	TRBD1	CASSEDRDFFYGYTF	TGTGCCAGCTCGGAGGACAGGGATTTTTTCTATGGCTACACCTTC
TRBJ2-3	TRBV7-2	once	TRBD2	CASSPGTSGGAEDTQYF	TGTGCCAGCAGCCCAGGGACTAGCGGGGGGGCCGAGGATACGCAGTATTTT
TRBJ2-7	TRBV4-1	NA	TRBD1	CASSLFDRGLRYEQYF	TGCGCCAGCAGCCTTTTTGACAGGGGGCTTAGATACGAGCAGTACTTC
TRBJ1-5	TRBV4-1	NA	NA	CASSQDPGQRDNQPQHF	TGCGCCAGCAGCCAAGATCCTGGGCAACGGGACAATCAGCCCCAGCATTTT
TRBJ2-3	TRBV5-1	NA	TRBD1	CASSLEGGDPDTQYF	TGCGCCAGCAGCTTGGAAGGGGGCGACCCAGATACGCAGTATTTT
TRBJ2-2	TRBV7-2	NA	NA	CASSLASGRGTGELFF	TGTGCCAGCAGCTTAGCCTCTGGGAGGGGGACCGGGGAGCTGTTTTTT
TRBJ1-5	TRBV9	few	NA	CASSVRSWSNQPQHF	TGTGCCAGCAGCGTAAGGAGTTGGAGCAATCAGCCCCAGCATTTT